The entry that follows covers one T cell receptor (beta chain) sequence. No cognate antigen has been identified for it. Base qualities are not at hand, and no much larger clone is one base apart. This entry comes from a study of T cell responses to AZD1222 COVID-19 vaccine (dated by TCRdb to about 2021). General notes on the study: AZD1222 recipients given second doses at about 4 weeks or at about 12 weeks were pooled, since spike-specific TCR depth and breadth were not found to differ between the two schedules. A total of 230 to 250 trial participants underwent TCR sequencing, of whom roughly 210 had received two doses of AZD1222 and about 25 had received two doses of the MenACWY control vaccine. Trial participants were enrolled by age into 18-55, 56-69 and 70-plus year subgroups, with 148, 28 and 57 TCR-sequenced participants respectively.

The CDR3 regions of human TCRbeta chains were analyzed by immunosequencing. As for the authors' bioinformatics: TCRs in the repertoires were matched against a reference library of SARS-CoV-2-specific TCRs that had been generated with the MIRA antigen-specificity platform. Breadth was defined as the fraction of unique TCRs that were SARS-CoV-2-associated. Depth was defined as the fraction of total T cells that were SARS-CoV-2-associated. Using the MIRA data, each spike-specific TCR was mapped to the spike region that the TCR reacts to and placed in a CD4 or CD8 class. Log10-transformed breadth and depth values were compared by one-way ANOVA with Sidak's multiple comparisons tests. TCRdb's version of the immuneACCESS table is confined to in-frame rearrangements and falls short of the full clone set. An unresolved V gene accounts for under half of the shortfall where checked; the remainder is of unknown origin. V and J calls and clone size follow that table, whereas D and trimming were derived from the DNA. This sample has approximately 180,000 clones in its table, and around 94% of those were observed once. The top ten constitute less than 3% of the sample.

The CDR3 runs 13 amino acids, cysteine and phenylalanine included. The read is trimmed to its CDR3 DNA, 39 bases read in frame from base 1. Deletion took 3 bases off V and 5 bases off J, with a span of 11 bases between the germline ends. CDR1 and CDR2 are read off the germline V gene as SQVTM and ANQGSEA. Findings and caveats that apply to the study as a whole: Conclusions about previously exposed vaccinees were limited because only a handful of AZD1222 recipients were SARS-CoV-2 seropositive at baseline. Reportedly, almost half of the unique spike-specific TCRs recognized epitopes lying outside the regions that are mutated in the B.1.351 and B.1.1.7 variants. The 56-69-year group was small, and its depth increase did not reach significance, likely because of low power. Participants were mostly white British, with more females than males. The authors suggested clonal diversity may have been underestimated. Vaccine-associated CD4 TCRs spanned the whole spike protein, with dominant responses in regions 160-218 and 743-854. After two AZD1222 doses, both the breadth and the depth of spike-specific TCRs were significantly higher than at day 0 and than in MenACWY recipients. Because no samples from the day 14 peak response were available, repertoires could be characterized only after the peak T cell response.

The sample's time point label is to be understood as: baseline before first vaccination. Vaccinee samples came from UK trials COV001 and COV002, including a single-blind randomized controlled phase 2/3 trial of AZD1222 (ChAdOx1 nCoV-19) in healthy adults. For TCRbeta chain sequencing, PBMC samples from trial participants were taken at day 0 and at day 28 after the second dose. The V gene is TRBV29-1 and the J gene is TRBJ1-5, and the D gene may be TRBD1, 6 bases matching. The receptor's source is an adult in good health. Sequencing used peripheral blood, obtained on day 0 of AZD1222 vaccination. The CDR3 protein is CSVESSGDQPQHF. The base sequence is TGCAGCGTTGAGTCTTCAGGGGATCAGCCCCAGCATTTT.